These 25 T cell receptor beta chains came from one sample sequenced in a study of blood T cells in healthy people across ages. It was with a sample-barcoded 5' primer and a J-beta primer mix that a second PCR of roughly 7 to 11 cycles was run. TCRdb re-analysed the 5' RACE reads in MiXCR, keeping a single row per CDR3 protein. This sample has around 780,000 distinct CDR3 sequences, with more than 25% found just once. These data also featured in a second study, about T cells of mothers and their children.

The sequencing sample was made of blood. The receptors stem from a boy aged 5-17 years in good health.

V gene TRBV30 combines with J gene TRBJ1-4, with 8 bases identical to TRBD1. Germline CDR1 and CDR2: GTSNPN and SVGIG (reference sequence). The CDR3 runs to 15 residues. Trimming at V came to 7 bases and at J to 4 bases, leaving 11 bases not matched to a gene. This CDR3 reads CASTRGQDFNEKLFF. For the CDR3, the DNA is TGTGCCTCGACTCGGGGACAGGACTTTAATGAAAAACTGTTTTTT.

The CDR3 DNA reads TGCAGTGCTAGCGGAGAGTTCAATCAGCCCCAGCATTTT. Residues: CSASGEFNQPQHF. The V gene is TRBV20-1, the J gene TRBJ1-5, with unresolved D. Germline-derived CDR1 and CDR2 are DFQATT and SNEGSKA (reference sequence). V shed 3 bases and J shed 3 bases, with 9 bases lying between them. CDR3 length: 13 residues.

The rearrangement links TRBV7-9 to TRBJ1-4; D is unclear. CDR3 length: 16 residues. The V end lost 5 bases, the J end lost 4 bases, and 17 bases lay between the germline ends. The germline V gene encodes CDR1 SEHNR and CDR2 FQNEAQ (reference sequence). The CDR3 here is CASSPNLAGRNEKLFF. The CDR3 coding sequence is TGTGCCAGCAGCCCCAACCTGGCAGGACGTAATGAAAAACTGTTTTTT.

The chain joins TRBV7-2 to TRBJ2-1, with 7 bases lining up with TRBD2. The germline V gene has CDR1 SGHTA and CDR2 FQGNSA. Trimming took 5 bases from V and 10 from J; bases not matched to a gene: 11. The CDR3 is made up of 14 amino acids. CDR3 amino acids: CASSPRPGRDEQFF. Written as DNA, the CDR3 is TGTGCCAGCAGCCCTCGTCCGGGGAGGGACGAGCAGTTCTTC.

J is TRBJ2-5 and V is TRBV11-2; D might be TRBD2 (5 bases). The J call is doubtful: the DNA matches TRBJ2-7 better. Per the germline V gene, CDR1 is SGHAT and CDR2 is FQNNGV. This CDR3 is built from 13 residues. The CDR3 nucleotides read TGTGCCAGCAGCTTAAGATCGGGGTTCGAGCAGTACTTC. Translating it yields CASSLRSGFEQYF.

This chain connects TRBV10-2 to TRBJ2-1; D remains unclear. The CDR3 is 15 amino acids. V lost 6 bases, J lost 0 bases, and 12 bases lay in between. CDR1 is WSHSY, CDR2 SAAADI, per germline. The CDR3 region has the DNA TGCGCCAGCAGGGAAGGTCTCCTCTCCTACAATGAGCAGTTCTTC. Its protein is CASREGLLSYNEQFF.

This clonotype was recorded a few times. The V call is TRBV20-1, the J call TRBJ2-3; D not certain. Trimming stripped 7 bases from V and 0 bases from J, with 8 bases between. Germline V gene lookup returns CDR1 DFQATT and CDR2 SNEGSKA (reference sequence). The CDR3 runs 12 residues. In nucleotides, the CDR3 is TGCAGTGTTGGTACTAGCACAGATACGCAGTATTTT. This sequence encodes CSVGTSTDTQYF.

This sequence joins TRBV11-2 and TRBJ2-4; 10 bases match TRBD1. The CDR3 is made up of 16 amino acids. V lost 3 bases, J lost 2 bases, and 4 bases stayed unmatched. Germline-derived CDR1 and CDR2 are SGHAT and FQNNGV. Written as DNA, the CDR3 is TGTGCCAGCAGCTTGGGACAGGGGCTCACCAAAAACATTCAGTACTTC. This translates into CASSLGQGLTKNIQYF.

There are a few counts of this clonotype. The V gene is TRBV27, the J gene TRBJ2-1; 7 nucleotides match TRBD2. With the DNA end fitting TRBJ2-7 better, the J assignment may be wrong. Per germline, CDR1 MNHEY and CDR2 SMNVEV (reference sequence). The CDR3 has 14 residues. DNA of the CDR3: TGTGCCAGCAGTTCCGGGACTAACATATATGAGCAGTACTTC. Residues: CASSSGTNIYEQYF.

The sample holds a few counts of this clonotype. This chain links TRBV29-1 with TRBJ1-2; D remains ambiguous. V gave up 0 bases and J gave up 4 bases, with 9 bases separating them. There are 13 residues in the CDR3. From germline, CDR1 is SQVTM and CDR2 ANQGSEA. CDR3 protein: CSVEDREVYGYTF. The CDR3 nucleotides are TGCAGCGTTGAAGATAGGGAGGTCTATGGCTACACCTTC. Full variable domain (remainder filled in from reference TRBV29-1 and TRBJ1-2): SAVISQKPSRDICQRGTSLTIQCQVDSQVTMMFWYRQQPGQSLTLIATANQGSEATYESGFVIDKFPISRPNLTFSTLTVSNMSPEDSSIYLCSVEDREVYGYTFGSGTRLTVV.

The rearrangement links TRBV5-1 to TRBJ1-5; D unresolved. V lost 0 bases to trimming and J lost 4 bases, with 8 bases between them. This CDR3 is 14 amino acids long. The germline V gene has CDR1 SGHRS and CDR2 YFSETQ. This chain's CDR3 is CASSLVGENQPQHF. CDR3 nucleotide sequence: TGCGCCAGCAGCTTGGTGGGTGAGAATCAGCCCCAGCATTTT. The variable domain in full, with the rest retrieved from reference TRBV5-1 and TRBJ1-5, is KAGVTQTPRYLIKTRGQQVTLSCSPISGHRSVSWYQQTPGQGLQFLFEYFSETQRNKGNFPGRFSGRQFSNSRSEMNVSTLELGDSALYLCASSLVGENQPQHFGDGTRLSIL.

At least ten counts were recorded for this clonotype. Mismatch with germline at one junction end may stem from a read error. The chain links TRBV5-1 to TRBJ2-1; D tentatively fits TRBD1 or TRBD2 (6 bases each). The length of the CDR3 is 12 residues. Germline-derived CDR1 and CDR2 are SGHRS and YFSETQ. The CDR3 DNA sequence: TGTGCCAGCAGCTTAGGGGGGAATGAGCAGTTCTTC. Translated, it gives CASSLGGNEQFF.

This clonotype was recorded a few times. V is TRBV5-1 and J is TRBJ1-1, with unresolved D. Germline loops: CDR1 SGHRS, CDR2 YFSETQ. There are 13 residues in the CDR3. Trimming took 0 bases from V and 6 from J, leaving 9 bases between them. The CDR3 bases are TGCGCCAGCAGCTTGGGGAATAGCCCTGAAGCTTTCTTT. This sequence encodes CASSLGNSPEAFF.

This clonotype was seen many times. The genes are TRBV6-5 and TRBJ1-5; D not certain. The CDR3 runs 14 residues. In germline, CDR1 is MNHEY, CDR2 SVGAGI. The V end lost 5 bases, the J end lost 6 bases, and 14 bases lay between the germline ends. As DNA, the CDR3 is TGTGCCAGCAGTCTGACGACCCAGGCTCAGCCCCAGCATTTT. This sequence encodes CASSLTTQAQPQHF.

The chain is built from TRBV7-9 and TRBJ2-5, with 8 positions matching TRBD2. V dropped 5 bases and J dropped 4; count of bases not matched to a gene: 18. Germline CDR1 SEHNR, CDR2 FQNEAQ (reference sequence). The CDR3 spans 18 residues. The CDR3 sequence: CASSPSLGSGVFLETQYF. Here the CDR3 DNA reads TGTGCCAGCAGCCCCTCGCTAGGTAGCGGGGTTTTTCTAGAGACCCAGTACTTC.

V gene TRBV29-1 combines with J gene TRBJ2-5, with 8 bases lining up with TRBD2. This CDR3 has 13 residues. CDR1 is SQVTM and CDR2 is ANQGSEA in the germline V gene. With V trimmed by 5 bases and J by 3 bases, 5 bases remained unmatched. CDR3: CSVPPGLEETQYF. Here the CDR3 DNA reads TGCAGCGTTCCCCCGGGACTAGAAGAGACCCAGTACTTC.

This clonotype has more than one count but fewer than ten. DNA for the CDR3: TGTGCCAGCAGTGGGAAGGGGAAACAGGGAGGCGTCAGGGAGACCCAGTACTTC. Translated: CASSGKGKQGGVRETQYF. The chain links TRBV27 to TRBJ2-5, with D perhaps TRBD1 or TRBD2 (6 bases each). The CDR3 has 18 residues. Germline V gene sequence: CDR1 MNHEY, CDR2 SMNVEV (reference sequence). V lost 5 bases to trimming and J lost 5 bases, with 27 bases between them.

CDR3 sequence: CASPSISSRPPSSQETQYF. CDR3 bases: TGTGCCAGCCCTAGTATTTCGAGTAGGCCGCCTAGTAGCCAAGAGACCCAGTACTTC. V usage is TRBV5-4 and J usage is TRBJ2-5; D is ambiguous. This CDR3 has 19 amino acids. Between the trimmed V and J ends, which lost 7 bases and 1 base, there was a span of 29 bases. CDR1 and CDR2 (germline): SGHNT, YYREEE (reference sequence).

The chain recombines TRBV2 with TRBJ2-5; possible D gene TRBD1, 6 bases. The ends were cut back, 2 bases at V and 7 bases at J, with 11 bases in the middle. Germline V CDR1 and CDR2: SNHLY, FYNNEI. The CDR3 has 13 amino acids. CDR3 region: CASSERGSGTQYF. CDR3 in DNA: TGTGCCAGCAGTGAAAGGGGGTCAGGGACCCAGTACTTC.

This clonotype was observed a handful of times. The chain is built from TRBV11-2 and TRBJ2-5; 9 bases are a match to TRBD1. The closer fit of TRBJ2-7 to the DNA end suggests the J call may be wrong. The CDR3 has 16 residues. Germline CDR1 reads SGHAT; CDR2 reads FQNNGV. Here the CDR3 DNA reads TGTGCCAGCAGCTTAGTAGAGGACAGGGGTGGCTACGAGCAGTACTTC. Translated, it gives CASSLVEDRGGYEQYF.

The table lists this clonotype with a few counts. The chain links TRBV20-1 to TRBJ2-3; D call uncertain. The CDR3 is made up of 12 amino acids. Germline V lookup: CDR1 DFQATT, CDR2 SNEGSKA (reference sequence). Trimming shortened V by 5 bases and J by 0 bases, and 6 bases separated the two germline ends. The CDR3 nucleotides read TGCAGTGCTTCCGATAGCACAGATACGCAGTATTTT. Its translation: CSASDSTDTQYF.

The chain combines TRBV12-5 with TRBJ2-5; D gene unclear. The V gene's germline CDR1 is LGHNT and CDR2 FRNRAP. The V gene lost 2 bases and the J gene lost 4 bases, with 11 bases spanning the gap. CDR3 length equals 14 residues. The CDR3 spells CASGLILGVETQYF. CDR3 DNA sequence: TGTGCTAGTGGTTTGATTCTGGGCGTAGAGACCCAGTACTTC.

The rearrangement links TRBV5-1 to TRBJ2-5; D not resolved. In germline, CDR1 is SGHRS, CDR2 YFSETQ. Deletions cut 3 bases from V and 0 bases from J, with 15 bases between. The CDR3 is 16 residues long. CDR3 sequence: CASSSAGSNYQETQYF. The CDR3 coding sequence is TGCGCCAGCAGCTCCGCCGGGTCAAACTACCAAGAGACCCAGTACTTC.

The rearrangement joins TRBV11-2 to TRBJ2-4, with a weak D call TRBD2 (7 bases). Germline V gene data show CDR1 as SGHAT and CDR2 as FQNNGV. Trimming removed 2 bases from V and 2 bases from J, with 13 bases in between. This CDR3 is 16 amino acids long. The CDR3 spells CASSLWRGGTKNIQYF. The CDR3 bases are TGTGCCAGCAGCTTATGGAGGGGGGGAACCAAAAACATTCAGTACTTC.

This chain connects TRBV19 to TRBJ2-5; 9 bases are shared with TRBD2. The CDR3 has 17 amino acids. V lost 5 bases, J lost 2 bases, and 12 bases stayed unmatched. From germline, CDR1 is LNHDA and CDR2 SQIVND (reference sequence). The CDR3 reads CASSFQLGAGGQETQYF. The CDR3 coding sequence is TGTGCCAGTAGTTTCCAACTTGGAGCGGGGGGACAAGAGACCCAGTACTTC.